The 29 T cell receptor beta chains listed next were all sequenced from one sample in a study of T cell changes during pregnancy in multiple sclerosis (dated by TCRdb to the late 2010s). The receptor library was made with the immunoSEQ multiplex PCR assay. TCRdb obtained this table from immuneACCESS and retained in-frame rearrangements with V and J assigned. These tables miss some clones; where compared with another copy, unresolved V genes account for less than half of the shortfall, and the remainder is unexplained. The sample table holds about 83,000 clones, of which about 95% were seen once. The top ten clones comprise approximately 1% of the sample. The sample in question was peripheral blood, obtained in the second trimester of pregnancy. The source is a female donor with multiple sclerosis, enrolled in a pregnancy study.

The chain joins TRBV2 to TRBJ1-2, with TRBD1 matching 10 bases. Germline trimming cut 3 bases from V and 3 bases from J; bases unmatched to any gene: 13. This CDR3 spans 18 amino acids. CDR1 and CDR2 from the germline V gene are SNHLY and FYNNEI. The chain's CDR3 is CASSESHKTGGDYYGYTF. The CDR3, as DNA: TGTGCCAGCAGTGAGTCCCACAAGACAGGGGGCGATTACTATGGCTACACCTTC. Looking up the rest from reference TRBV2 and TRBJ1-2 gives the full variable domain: EPEVTQTPSHQVTQMGQEVILRCVPISNHLYFYWYRQILGQKVEFLVSFYNNEISEKSEIFDDQFSVERPDGSNFTLKIRSTKLEDSAMYFCASSESHKTGGDYYGYTFGSGTRLTVV.

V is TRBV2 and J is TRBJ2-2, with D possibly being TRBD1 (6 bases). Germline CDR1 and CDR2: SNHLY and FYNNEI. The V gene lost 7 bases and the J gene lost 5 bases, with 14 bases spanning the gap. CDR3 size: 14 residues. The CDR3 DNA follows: TGTGCCAGCACCCAACGCACAGGGACCGGGGAGCTGTTTTTT. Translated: CASTQRTGTGELFF.

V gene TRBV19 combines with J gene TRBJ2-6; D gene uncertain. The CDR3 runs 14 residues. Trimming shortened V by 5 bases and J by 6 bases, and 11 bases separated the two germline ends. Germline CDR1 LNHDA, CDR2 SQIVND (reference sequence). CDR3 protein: CASSGPPKANVLTF. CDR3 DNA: TGTGCCAGTAGTGGTCCTCCTAAGGCCAACGTCCTGACTTTC.

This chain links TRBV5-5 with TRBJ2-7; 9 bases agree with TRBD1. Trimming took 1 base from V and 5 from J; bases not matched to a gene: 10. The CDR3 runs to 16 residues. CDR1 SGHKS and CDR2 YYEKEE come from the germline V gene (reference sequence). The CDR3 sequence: CASSLRRPGTGNEQYF. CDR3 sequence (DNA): TGTGCCAGCAGCTTGCGACGTCCCGGGACAGGGAACGAGCAGTACTTC. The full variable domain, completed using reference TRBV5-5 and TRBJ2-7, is DAGVTQSPTHLIKTRGQQVTLRCSPISGHKSVSWYQQVLGQGPQFIFQYYEKEERGRGNFPDRFSARQFPNYSSELNVNALLLGDSALYLCASSLRRPGTGNEQYFGPGTRLTVT.

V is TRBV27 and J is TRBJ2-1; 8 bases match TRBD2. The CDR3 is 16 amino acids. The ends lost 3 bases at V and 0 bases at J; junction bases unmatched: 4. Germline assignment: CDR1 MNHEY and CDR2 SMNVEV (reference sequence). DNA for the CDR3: TGTGCCAGCAGTTTGTTACTAGCGGACTCCTACAATGAGCAGTTCTTC. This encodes CASSLLLADSYNEQFF.

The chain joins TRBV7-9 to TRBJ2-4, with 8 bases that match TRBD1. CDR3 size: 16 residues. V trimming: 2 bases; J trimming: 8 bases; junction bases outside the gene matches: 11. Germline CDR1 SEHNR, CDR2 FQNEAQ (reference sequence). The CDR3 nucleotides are TGTGCCAGCAGCTTATGGATAGGAGGACAGGGCGACATTCAGTACTTC. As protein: CASSLWIGGQGDIQYF.

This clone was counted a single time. The CDR3 nucleotides are TGCGCCAGCAGCCAAGTAGTCAGGGTGACAGGGGAGCTGTTTTTT. Protein: CASSQVVRVTGELFF. The chain uses TRBV4-3 and TRBJ2-2, with a possible D match to TRBD1 (5 bases). The V end lost 1 base, the J end lost 8 bases, and 14 bases lay between the germline ends. The germline V gene encodes CDR1 LGHNA and CDR2 YSLEER. There are 15 residues in the CDR3.

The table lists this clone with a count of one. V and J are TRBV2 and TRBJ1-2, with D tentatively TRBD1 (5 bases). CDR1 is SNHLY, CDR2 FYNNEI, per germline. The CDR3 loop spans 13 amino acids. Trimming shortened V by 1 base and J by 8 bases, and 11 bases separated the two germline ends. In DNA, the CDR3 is TGTGCCAGCAGTGAAGGGGGCAAGGGAGGCTACACCTTC. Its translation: CASSEGGKGGYTF. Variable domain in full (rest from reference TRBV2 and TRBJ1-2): EPEVTQTPSHQVTQMGQEVILRCVPISNHLYFYWYRQILGQKVEFLVSFYNNEISEKSEIFDDQFSVERPDGSNFTLKIRSTKLEDSAMYFCASSEGGKGGYTFGSGTRLTVV.

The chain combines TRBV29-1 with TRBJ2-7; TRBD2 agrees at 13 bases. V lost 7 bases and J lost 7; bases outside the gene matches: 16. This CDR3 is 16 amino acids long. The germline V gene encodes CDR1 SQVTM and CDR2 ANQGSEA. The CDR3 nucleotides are TGCAGCGCCTCCGTAGGACTAGCGGGAGTATCGCTGGAGCAGTACTTC. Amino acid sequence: CSASVGLAGVSLEQYF.

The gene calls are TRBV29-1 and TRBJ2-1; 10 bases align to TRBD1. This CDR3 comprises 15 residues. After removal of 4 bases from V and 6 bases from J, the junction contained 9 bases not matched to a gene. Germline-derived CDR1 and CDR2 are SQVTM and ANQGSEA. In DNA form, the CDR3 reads TGCAGCGTTGGGCGCGGGGGACAGGGGATCAATGAGCAGTTCTTC. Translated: CSVGRGGQGINEQFF.

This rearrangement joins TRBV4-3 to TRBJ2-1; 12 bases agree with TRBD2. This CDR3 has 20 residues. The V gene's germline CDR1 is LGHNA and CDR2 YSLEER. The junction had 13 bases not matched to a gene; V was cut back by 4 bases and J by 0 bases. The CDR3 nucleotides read TGCGCCAGCAGCCCCCGAATACTAGCGGGAGGCCCCAGCTCCTACAATGAGCAGTTCTTC. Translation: CASSPRILAGGPSSYNEQFF.

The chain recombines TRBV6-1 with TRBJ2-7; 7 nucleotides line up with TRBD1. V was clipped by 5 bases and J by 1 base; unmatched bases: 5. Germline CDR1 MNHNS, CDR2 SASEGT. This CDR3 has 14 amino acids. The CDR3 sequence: CASSWTGLSYEQYF. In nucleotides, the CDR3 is TGTGCCAGCAGTTGGACAGGACTTTCCTACGAGCAGTACTTC.

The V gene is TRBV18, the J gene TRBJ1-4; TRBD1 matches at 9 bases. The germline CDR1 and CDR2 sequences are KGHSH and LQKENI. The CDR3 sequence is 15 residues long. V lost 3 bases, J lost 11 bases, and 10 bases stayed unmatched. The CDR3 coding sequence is TGTGCCAGCTCACCTACCGGGACAGGGACCTCGAAACTGTTTTTT. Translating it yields CASSPTGTGTSKLFF.

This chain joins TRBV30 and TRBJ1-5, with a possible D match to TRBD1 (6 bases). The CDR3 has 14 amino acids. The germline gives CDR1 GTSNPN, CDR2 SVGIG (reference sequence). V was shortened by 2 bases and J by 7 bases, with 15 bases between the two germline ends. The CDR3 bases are TGTGCCTGGAGTCAGGGGTCCCAGGGGCAGCCCCAGCATTTT. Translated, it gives CAWSQGSQGQPQHF.

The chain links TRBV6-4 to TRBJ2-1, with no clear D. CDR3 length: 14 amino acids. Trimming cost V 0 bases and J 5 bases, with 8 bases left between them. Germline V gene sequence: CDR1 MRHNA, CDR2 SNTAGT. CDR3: CASSDSRFNNEQFF. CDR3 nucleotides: TGTGCCAGCAGTGACTCGAGATTTAACAATGAGCAGTTCTTC.

CDR3: CAISADSESYEQYF. In DNA form, the CDR3 reads TGTGCCATCAGTGCGGACAGTGAGTCCTACGAGCAGTACTTC. The chain links TRBV10-3 to TRBJ2-7; TRBD1 is a possible D gene (6 bases). The CDR3 is 14 amino acids. V lost 4 bases and J 1 base, leaving 11 bases between the germline ends. CDR1 is ENHRY, CDR2 SYGVKD, per germline.

The CDR3 coding sequence is TGTGCCAGCAGAATTGGGGGACAGGGTTTTGCTAATGAAAAACTGTTTTTT. Translating it yields CASRIGGQGFANEKLFF. The genes are TRBV28 and TRBJ1-4; 9 positions match TRBD1. Per the germline V gene, CDR1 is MDHEN and CDR2 is SYDVKM. The CDR3 runs 17 residues. With 6 bases clipped from V and 3 bases from J, the junction kept 11 bases outside the gene matches.

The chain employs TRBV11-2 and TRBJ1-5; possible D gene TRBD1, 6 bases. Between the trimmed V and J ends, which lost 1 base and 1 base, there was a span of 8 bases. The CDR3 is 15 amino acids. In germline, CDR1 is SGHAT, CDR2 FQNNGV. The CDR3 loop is CASSLGTVSNQPQHF. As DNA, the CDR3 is TGTGCCAGCAGCTTAGGGACAGTGAGCAATCAGCCCCAGCATTTT.

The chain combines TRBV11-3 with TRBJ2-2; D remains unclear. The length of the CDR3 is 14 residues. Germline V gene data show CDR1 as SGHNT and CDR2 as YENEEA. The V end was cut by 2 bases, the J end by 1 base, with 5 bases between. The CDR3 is CASSLRGNTGELFF. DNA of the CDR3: TGTGCCAGCAGCTTAAGAGGGAACACCGGGGAGCTGTTTTTT.

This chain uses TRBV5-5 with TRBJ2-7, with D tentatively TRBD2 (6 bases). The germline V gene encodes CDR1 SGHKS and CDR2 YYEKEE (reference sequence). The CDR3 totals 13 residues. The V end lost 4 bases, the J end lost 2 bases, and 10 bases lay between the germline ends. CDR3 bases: TGTGCCAGCAGCCGGGACTGGACCTACGAGCAGTACTTC. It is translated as CASSRDWTYEQYF.

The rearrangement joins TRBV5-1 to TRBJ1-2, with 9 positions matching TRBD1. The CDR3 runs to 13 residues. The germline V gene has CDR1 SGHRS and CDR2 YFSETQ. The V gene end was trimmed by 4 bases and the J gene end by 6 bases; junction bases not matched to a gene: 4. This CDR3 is CASSLDRGNGYTF. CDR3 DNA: TGCGCCAGCAGCCTGGACAGGGGAAATGGCTACACCTTC.

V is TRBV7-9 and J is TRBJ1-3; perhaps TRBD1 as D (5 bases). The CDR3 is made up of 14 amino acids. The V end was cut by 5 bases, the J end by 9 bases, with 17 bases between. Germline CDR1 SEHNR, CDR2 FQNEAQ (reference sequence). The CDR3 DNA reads TGTGCCAGCAGCGGTATGGGACTGGGATTCACCATATATTTT. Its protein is CASSGMGLGFTIYF.

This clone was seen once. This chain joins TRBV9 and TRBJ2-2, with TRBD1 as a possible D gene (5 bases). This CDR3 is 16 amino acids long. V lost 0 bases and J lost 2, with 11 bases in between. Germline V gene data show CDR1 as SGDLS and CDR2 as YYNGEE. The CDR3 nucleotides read TGTGCCAGCAGCGTAGGTGGGGCAATTAACACCGGGGAGCTGTTTTTT. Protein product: CASSVGGAINTGELFF. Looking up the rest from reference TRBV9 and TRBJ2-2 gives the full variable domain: DSGVTQTPKHLITATGQRVTLRCSPRSGDLSVYWYQQSLDQGLQFLIQYYNGEERAKGNILERFSAQQFPDLHSELNLSSLELGDSALYFCASSVGGAINTGELFFGEGSRLTVL.

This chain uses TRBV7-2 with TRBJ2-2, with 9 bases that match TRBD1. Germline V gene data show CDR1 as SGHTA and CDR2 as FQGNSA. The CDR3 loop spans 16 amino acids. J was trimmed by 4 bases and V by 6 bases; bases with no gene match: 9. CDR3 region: CASRDLGQGGTGELFF. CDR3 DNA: TGTGCCAGCAGGGACCTGGGACAGGGAGGCACCGGGGAGCTGTTTTTT.

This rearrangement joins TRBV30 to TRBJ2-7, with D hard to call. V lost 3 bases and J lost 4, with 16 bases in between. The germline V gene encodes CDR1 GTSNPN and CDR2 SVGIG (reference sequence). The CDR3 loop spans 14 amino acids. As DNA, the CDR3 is TGTGCCTGGAGCCTCTCTATAGGAGCTTACGAGCAGTACTTC. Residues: CAWSLSIGAYEQYF.

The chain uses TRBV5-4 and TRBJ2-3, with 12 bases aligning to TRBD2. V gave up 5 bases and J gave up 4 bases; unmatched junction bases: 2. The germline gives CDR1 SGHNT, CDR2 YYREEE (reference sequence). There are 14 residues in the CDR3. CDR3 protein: CASRLAGGSDTQYF. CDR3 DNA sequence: TGTGCCAGCAGACTAGCGGGAGGTTCAGATACGCAGTATTTT.

CDR3 residues: CASSLVLAGSNTEAFF. The CDR3 DNA follows: TGTGCCAGCAGCTTAGTTCTAGCGGGCTCGAACACTGAAGCTTTCTTT. The rearrangement links TRBV7-6 to TRBJ1-1; D not certain. The V end lost 1 base, the J end lost 1 base, and 13 bases lay between the germline ends. CDR1 is SGHVS and CDR2 is FNYEAQ in the germline V gene. This CDR3 is 16 amino acids long.

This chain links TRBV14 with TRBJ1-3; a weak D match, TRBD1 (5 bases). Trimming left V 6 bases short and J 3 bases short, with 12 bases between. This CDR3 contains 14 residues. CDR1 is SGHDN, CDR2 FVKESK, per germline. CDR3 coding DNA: TGTGCCAGCAGAACCACAGGAGATGGAAACACCATATATTTT. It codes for CASRTTGDGNTIYF.

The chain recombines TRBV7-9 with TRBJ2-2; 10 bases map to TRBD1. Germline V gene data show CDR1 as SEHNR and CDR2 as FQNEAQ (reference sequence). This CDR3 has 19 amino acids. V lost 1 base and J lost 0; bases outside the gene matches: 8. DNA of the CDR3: TGTGCCAGCAGCTTAGGTAAGGGACAGGGGATTTCGAACACCGGGGAGCTGTTTTTT. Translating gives CASSLGKGQGISNTGELFF.